This T cell receptor (beta chain) originates from a study of T cells in Graves' hyperthyroidism and ophthalmopathy. About the study: Peripheral blood was acquired at first diagnosis, ahead of any therapy whatsoever. Regarding the study as a whole: Most thyroid clonotypes with frequency above 0.001 were detected in blood.

V was pared by 2 bases and J by 7 bases, with 11 bases between. This CDR3 has 13 amino acids. Isolation of PBMCs was performed on 9.5 to 10 ml fresh peripheral blood. TCR beta CDR3 regions were amplified from RNA transcripts. The study used the HTBI primer set for a first-round RT-PCR of the TCR CDR3. Using its own MiXCR run on the multiplex PCR reads, TCRdb lists one record per CDR3 protein. The sample carries approximately 510,000 distinct CDR3 sequences, 20% to 25% recorded once. This clonotype has at least ten counts. Its specificity is unknown. Source material: blood. This clonotype was sampled from a man between 18 and 35 years old with Graves' hyperthyroidism. The V and J genes are TRBV12-3 or TRBV12-4 and TRBJ1-1; D gene uncertain. The CDR3 region is CASSLTPGREAFF. The DNA for the CDR3 is TGTGCCAGCAGTTTAACCCCCGGTCGTGAAGCTTTCTTT.